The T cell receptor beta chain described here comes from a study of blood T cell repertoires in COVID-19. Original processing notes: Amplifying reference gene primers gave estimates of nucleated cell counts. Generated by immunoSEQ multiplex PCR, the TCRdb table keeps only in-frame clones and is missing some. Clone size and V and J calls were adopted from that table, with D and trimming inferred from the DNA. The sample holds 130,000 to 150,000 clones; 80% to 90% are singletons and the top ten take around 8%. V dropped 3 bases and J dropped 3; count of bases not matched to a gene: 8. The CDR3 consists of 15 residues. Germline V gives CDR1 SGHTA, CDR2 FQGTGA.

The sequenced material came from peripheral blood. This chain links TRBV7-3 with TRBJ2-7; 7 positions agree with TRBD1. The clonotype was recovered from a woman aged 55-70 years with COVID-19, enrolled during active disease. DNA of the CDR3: TGTGCCAGCAGCTTCGGACAGGAGAAGTTCTACGAGCAGTACTTC. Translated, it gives CASSFGQEKFYEQYF. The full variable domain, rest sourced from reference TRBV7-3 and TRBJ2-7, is GAGVSQTPSNKVTEKGKYVELRCDPISGHTALYWYRQSLGQGPEFLIYFQGTGAADDSGLPNDRFFAVRPEGSVSTLKIQRTERGDSAVYLCASSFGQEKFYEQYFGPGTRLTVT.